This TCR beta chain was identified in a study of identical twins (TCRdb year 2016). Notes on the research overall: To test whether fetal clonotypes persist, the study used deep sequencing on TCR alpha and beta repertoires from monozygotic twins, unrelated adults of various ages, and cord blood. To rule out contamination, the twin experiments were replicated at different times with different library preparation protocols.

Libraries were built with 5' RACE. Sequencing was carried out with an Illumina HiSeq 2000. Template switching added a universal primer binding site, and the final cDNA carried a unique molecular identifier that allowed TCR cDNA molecules to be counted accurately. Specific primers in the conserved constant-segment region were used to synthesize first-strand cDNA for the TCR alpha and beta chains. To control for contamination, every cDNA library was double barcoded, receiving both a SMART-Mk sample barcode and Illumina barcodes. TruSeq adapter sequences along with Illumina sample barcodes were introduced in two successive PCR steps. The Illumina HiSeq platform was used with custom primers to sequence TCR alpha and beta cDNA libraries. From the authors' description of their analysis: MiGEC was used to process raw reads and extract unique molecular identifiers, and MiXCR was used to find CDR3 positions. Recombination models were inferred per individual with the repgenHMM and IGoR tools using an EM algorithm. Shared clonotype analysis was performed with the tcR package in R, normalizing sharing by the product of cloneset sizes. To study raw recombination without the effects of thymic and clonal selection, out-of-frame nonproductive sequences were analyzed. The raw public reads went through TCRdb reprocessing: fastp at Q25, MiXCR clone calling, in-frame beta chains kept. CDR3 protein duplicates are merged, each entry listing the most common genes and DNA. In this record, the V and J calls reflect TCRdb's handling and not the investigators' own analysis. The sample table contains some 900,000 distinct CDR3 sequences; only one count was recorded for 9% to 15% of them. The leading ten clones occupy around 1.6% of the sample.

V and J are trimmed by 1 base and 4 bases, and the gene matches miss 8 bases of the junction. Inclusive of the bounding cysteine and phenylalanine, the CDR3 is 17 residues long. Of all the DNA, just the CDR3 is kept, 51 bases in frame from base 1. The germline V gene (reference sequence) specifies DFQATT as CDR1 and SNEGSKA as CDR2. Every donor in the study was a healthy Caucasian. The twin cohort comprised three pairs of female monozygotic twins, all aged about 18 to 30 years. Peripheral blood mononuclear cells were the source from which RNA for the TCR libraries was isolated. On the study overall, not on this receptor specifically: Invariant T cells such as MAIT and iNKT could partly confound zero-insertion analyses, although diverse VJ usage argued against such confounding for most clonotypes. In monozygotic twins, out-of-frame TCR alpha sharing was systematically underestimated by recombination models, although the models agreed with sharing between unrelated individuals. Fewer insertions were carried by abundant cord blood beta clonotypes, a similar but weaker trend appeared in young adult naive repertoires, and no such trend appeared in memory repertoires. Conclusions relied on cross-sectional statistical analysis, since the same donors could not be followed over many years. Compared with coincidental sharing between unrelated individuals, out-of-frame TCR alpha sequences shared between twins showed an excess of sequences with low generation probability. In beta out-of-frame sequences, excess twin sharing was weaker, because having fewer shared sequences lowered the signal-to-noise ratio.

This clonotype was counted between two and nine times. Its antigen has not been determined. Base qualities are not provided; no much larger clone lies one nucleotide away. This sample was also put to use in a study of yellow fever vaccine responses in identical twins. As that second paper reports: According to the authors, the vaccine-induced T cell response in identical twins seemed to be partly convergent and partly specific to each individual. Focusing on identical twins, the study followed the T cell clones that responded to the vaccine, and did so with precision.

Sample: PBMCs. Recombination connected TRBV20-1 to TRBJ2-3, with 13 bases matching TRBD2. The sequence came from a woman in her late teens or twenties in good health. The nucleotide sequence is TGCAGTGCTAGAGTGGCTACTAGCGGGGGGGCCCCAGATACGCAGTATTTT. Its amino acids are CSARVATSGGAPDTQYF.